The entry below describes one TCR beta chain. This clonotype has more than one count but fewer than ten. What this receptor recognizes is not known. The input lacks base qualities; no much larger clone sits a single base away. This sample was included in a study of blood T cells in healthy people across ages (dated by TCRdb to 2015 to 2017). For the study in its entirety: In model experiments, template switching captured about one uniquely barcoded TCR beta cDNA molecule for every two T cells. To avoid experimental bias, donors of different ages were spread randomly across the sequencing lanes. The study measured age-related changes in TCR beta repertoire diversity using deep sequencing normalized with unique cDNA molecular identifiers. The donors were split into four age groups: young (average about 16 years), middle-aged (roughly 40), aged (more than 60) and long-lived (over 75). For two donors (one aged 18 to 29 and one aged 80 or older), the study analyzed two additional independent replicas of 1 million unique cDNA reads from the same blood draw. The paper's findings and limits, for the study overall: Because donor CMV infection status was unknown, age-related changes in expanded clonotypes were potentially confounded. Observed TCR beta diversity per million T cells fell roughly linearly with age, and a significant reduction was already apparent by age roughly 40. Estimates of total diversity from one million sequenced T cells were regarded as lower bounds and underestimates. The percentage of naive T cells measured by flow cytometry correlated strongly with observed TCR beta diversity. Conclusive comparison of naive and antigen-experienced compartments was prevented by the profiling of bulk unsorted PBMCs. Compared with the aged group, the long-lived group had more naive CD4+ T cells, fewer expanded clones and increased TCR diversity, a pattern suggesting age selection.

The 39 donors, aged about 6 to 100 years, were systemically healthy Caucasian individuals from Russia. Each donor gave ten milliliters of peripheral blood, drawn into EDTA-treated Vacutainer tubes. Ficoll-Paque density-gradient centrifugation was used to isolate PBMCs, with at least 6.5 million per sample. Trizol reagent was used to extract total RNA from the PBMCs, yielding at least 5 micrograms per sample. The percentages of naive CD45RAhigh/CD27high T cells were determined by flow cytometry on a PBMC aliquot from every donor. Libraries were prepared through 5' RACE. The instrument was an Illumina HiSeq 2500. A second PCR of about 7 to 12 cycles was run with a J-beta primer mix and a sample-barcoded 5' primer. A unique molecular identifier was introduced onto each TCR beta cDNA molecule by a template-switch 5' adaptor carrying 12 random nucleotides. At least 3 million CDR3-containing paired-end reads were obtained from each sample. First-strand cDNA was synthesized from all RNA with the Mint cDNA synthesis kit, primed by a TRBC-specific oligonucleotide. After uracil-DNA glycosylase treatment, a first 18-cycle PCR used universal primers M1SS and BC2_uni_R on all cDNA. The authors' analysis ran thus. For normalization, 1 million high-quality reads, each with a distinct molecular identifier, were randomly selected from each sample. Reads with shared molecular identifiers were discarded instead of being binned into consensus sequences. MiTCR, with a Q25 quality threshold and the strictest error-elimination algorithm, was used for CDR3 identification, clonotype clustering and error correction. A nonparametric unseen species model using Euler transformation provided a lower-bound estimate of total TCR beta diversity. TCRdb reworked the public reads: Q25 trimming with fastp, MiXCR clone assembly, productive beta chains retained. Under each unique CDR3 protein, matching rows form one entry showing the most common genes and DNA. TCRdb's processing, not the authors', yielded these V and J calls. The sample records about 1.5 million distinct CDR3 sequences, approximately 42% of which are singletons. The ten biggest clones cover just over 4% of the sample.

Including the terminal cysteine and phenylalanine, the CDR3 comprises 14 residues. The retained sequence is limited to the CDR3, 42 bases, with the frame set at the first base. For this chain, trimming is 2 bases at the V end and 3 bases at the J end, and the number of junction bases without a gene match is 2. Sequencing was carried out using blood. The sequence derives from a woman aged 18-29 years in good health. The rearrangement joined TRBV12-3 or TRBV12-4 to TRBJ2-5, and TRBD2 matches 8 of the central bases. The nucleotide sequence is given as TGTGCCAGCAGTTTATTGGGACTAGAAGAGACCCAGTACTTC. The translation is CASSLLGLEETQYF.